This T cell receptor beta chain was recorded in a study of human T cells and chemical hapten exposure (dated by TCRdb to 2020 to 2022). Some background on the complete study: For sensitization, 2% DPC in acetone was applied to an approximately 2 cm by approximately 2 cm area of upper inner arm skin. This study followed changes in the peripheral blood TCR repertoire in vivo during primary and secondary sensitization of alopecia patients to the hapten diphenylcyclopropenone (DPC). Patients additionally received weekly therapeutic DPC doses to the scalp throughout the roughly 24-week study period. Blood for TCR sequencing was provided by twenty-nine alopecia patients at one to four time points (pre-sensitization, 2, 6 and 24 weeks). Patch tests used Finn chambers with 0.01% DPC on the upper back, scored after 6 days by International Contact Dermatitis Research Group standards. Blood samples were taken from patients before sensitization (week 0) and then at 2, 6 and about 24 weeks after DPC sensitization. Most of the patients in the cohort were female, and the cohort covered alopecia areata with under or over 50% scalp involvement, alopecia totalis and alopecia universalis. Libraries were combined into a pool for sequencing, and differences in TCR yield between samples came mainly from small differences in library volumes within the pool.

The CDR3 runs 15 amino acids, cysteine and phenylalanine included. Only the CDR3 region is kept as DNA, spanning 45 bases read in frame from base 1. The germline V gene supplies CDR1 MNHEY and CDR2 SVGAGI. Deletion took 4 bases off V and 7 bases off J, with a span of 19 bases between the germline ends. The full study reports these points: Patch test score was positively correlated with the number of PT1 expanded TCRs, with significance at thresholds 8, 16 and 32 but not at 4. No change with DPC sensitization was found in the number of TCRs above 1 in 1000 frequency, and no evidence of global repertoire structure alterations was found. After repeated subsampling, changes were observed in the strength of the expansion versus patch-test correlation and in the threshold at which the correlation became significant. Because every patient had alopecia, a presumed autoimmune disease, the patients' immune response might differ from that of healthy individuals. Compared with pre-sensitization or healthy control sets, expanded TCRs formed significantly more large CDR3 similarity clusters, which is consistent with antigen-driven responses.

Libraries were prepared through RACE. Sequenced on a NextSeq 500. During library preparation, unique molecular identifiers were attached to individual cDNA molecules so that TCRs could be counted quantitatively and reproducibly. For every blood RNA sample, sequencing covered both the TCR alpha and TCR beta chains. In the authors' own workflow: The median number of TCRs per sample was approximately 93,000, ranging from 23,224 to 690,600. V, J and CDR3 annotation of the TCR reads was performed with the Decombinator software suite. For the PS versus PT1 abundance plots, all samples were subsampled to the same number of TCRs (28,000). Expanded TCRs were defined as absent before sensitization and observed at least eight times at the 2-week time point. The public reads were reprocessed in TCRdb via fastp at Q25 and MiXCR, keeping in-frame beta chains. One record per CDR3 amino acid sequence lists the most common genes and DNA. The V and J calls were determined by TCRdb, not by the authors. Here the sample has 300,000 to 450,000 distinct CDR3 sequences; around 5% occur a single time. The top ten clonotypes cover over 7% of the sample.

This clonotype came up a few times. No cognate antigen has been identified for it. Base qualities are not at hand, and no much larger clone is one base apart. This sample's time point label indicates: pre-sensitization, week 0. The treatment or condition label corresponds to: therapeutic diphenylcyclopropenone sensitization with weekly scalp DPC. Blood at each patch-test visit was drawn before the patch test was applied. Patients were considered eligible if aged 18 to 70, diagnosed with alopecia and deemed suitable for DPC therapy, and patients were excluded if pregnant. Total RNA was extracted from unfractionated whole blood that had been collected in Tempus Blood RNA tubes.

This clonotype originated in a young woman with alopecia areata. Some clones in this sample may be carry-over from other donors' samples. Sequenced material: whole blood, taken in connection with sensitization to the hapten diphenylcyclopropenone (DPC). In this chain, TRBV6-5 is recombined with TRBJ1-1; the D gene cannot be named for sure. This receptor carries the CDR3 CASSLFLASRLEAFF. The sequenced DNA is TGTGCCAGCAGTTTATTCTTGGCTTCTCGTCTTGAAGCTTTCTTT.